This T cell receptor (beta chain) was recorded in a study of CD8 T cells in Susac syndrome. Reverse transcription used about 0.45 to 1 ug RNA and random hexamers. Via MiXCR, TCRdb re-called the immunoSEQ multiplex PCR reads, giving one row per CDR3 protein. The sample holds about 150,000 distinct CDR3 sequences, about 94% seen once. Germline V gene lookup returns CDR1 SEHNR and CDR2 FQNEAQ (reference sequence). The V end lost 4 bases, the J end lost 3 bases, and 12 bases lay between the germline ends. This CDR3 has 14 residues. Sequenced input: CD8+ T cells from PBMCs. This TCR was sampled from a human donor with multiple sclerosis. V and J are TRBV7-9 and TRBJ2-5; the D gene is possibly TRBD2 (6 bases). Written as DNA, the CDR3 is TGTGCCAGCAGCTCATGGGACTCTGAAGAGACCCAGTACTTC. Amino acids: CASSSWDSEETQYF.